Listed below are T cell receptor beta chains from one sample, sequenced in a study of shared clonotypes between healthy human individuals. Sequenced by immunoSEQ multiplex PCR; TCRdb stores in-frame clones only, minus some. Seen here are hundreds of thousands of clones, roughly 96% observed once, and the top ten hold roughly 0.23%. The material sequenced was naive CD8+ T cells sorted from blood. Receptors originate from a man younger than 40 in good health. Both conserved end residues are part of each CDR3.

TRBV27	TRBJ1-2	CASSLLLGQGHYGYTF
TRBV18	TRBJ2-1	CASSPPGYNEQFF
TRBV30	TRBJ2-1	CAWTRVNYNEQFF
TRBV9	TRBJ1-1	CASSGGHFNTEAFF
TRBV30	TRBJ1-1	CAWSLLVREAFF
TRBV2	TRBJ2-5	CASGWGTQETQYF
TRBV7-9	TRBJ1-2	CASSTRQDGYTF
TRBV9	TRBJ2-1	CASSVAGGPQGEQFF
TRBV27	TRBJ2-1	CASSPETSGSGEQFF
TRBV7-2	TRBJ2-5	CASSTWWEDQETQYF
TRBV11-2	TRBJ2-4	CASSLEAGTIQYF
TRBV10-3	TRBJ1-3	CAIIGTENISGNTIYF
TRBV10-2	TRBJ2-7	CASSELLAGNYEQYF
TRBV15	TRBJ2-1	CATRVQGLSFEQFF
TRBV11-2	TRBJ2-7	CASSLDPTYEQYF
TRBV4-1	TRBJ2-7	CASSQWTSGRGTHEQYF
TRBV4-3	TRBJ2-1	CASSQELAAEQFF
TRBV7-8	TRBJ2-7	CASSLFDGPYEQYF
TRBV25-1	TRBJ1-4	CASSERGDGEKLFF
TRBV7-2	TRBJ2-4	CASSLPGTSPSERRNIQYF
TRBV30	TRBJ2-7	CAWRPGLAGEQYF
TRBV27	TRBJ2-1	CASSYSGRGDEQFF
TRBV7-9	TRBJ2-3	CASSKIEASGRTDTQYF
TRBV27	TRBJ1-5	CASSSRSEDSLNQPQHF
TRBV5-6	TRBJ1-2	CASSGKNSRERYGYTF
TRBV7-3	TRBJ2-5	CASSLLGGQETQYF
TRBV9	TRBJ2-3	CASSVGASGTTDTQYF
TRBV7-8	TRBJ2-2	CASSPAYTGELFF
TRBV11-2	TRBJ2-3	CASSLDRDTQYF
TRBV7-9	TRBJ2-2	CARRTSHGELFF
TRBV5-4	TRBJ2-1	CASREGGNEQFF
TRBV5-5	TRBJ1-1	CASSSSGQGRNTEAFF
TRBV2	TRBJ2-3	CASPLREASTDTQYF
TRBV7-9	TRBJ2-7	CASSLEQGRIDEQYF
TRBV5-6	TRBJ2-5	CASSRDHLGQETQYF
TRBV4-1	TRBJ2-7	CASSRWGAADYEQYF
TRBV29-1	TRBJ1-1	CSVGRSDAEAFF
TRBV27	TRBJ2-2	CASSYGTSGRMPNTGELFF
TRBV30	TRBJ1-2	CAWSSGLFKGYTF
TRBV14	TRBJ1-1	CASSQDGQTRNTEAFF
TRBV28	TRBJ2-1	CASSLPYRGSNEQFF
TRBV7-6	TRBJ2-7	CASSLAGVDEQYF
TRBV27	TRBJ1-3	CASSLGMADRAGNTIYF
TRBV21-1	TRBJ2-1	CASSKRGTGSLLGNEQFF
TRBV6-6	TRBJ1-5	CASSPRANQPQHF
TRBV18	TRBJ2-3	CASSPVFDTQYF
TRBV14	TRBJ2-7	CASSQTANRGLYF
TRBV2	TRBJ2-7	CASLGRIYEQYF
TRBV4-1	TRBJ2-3	CASSQDGTSTDTQYF